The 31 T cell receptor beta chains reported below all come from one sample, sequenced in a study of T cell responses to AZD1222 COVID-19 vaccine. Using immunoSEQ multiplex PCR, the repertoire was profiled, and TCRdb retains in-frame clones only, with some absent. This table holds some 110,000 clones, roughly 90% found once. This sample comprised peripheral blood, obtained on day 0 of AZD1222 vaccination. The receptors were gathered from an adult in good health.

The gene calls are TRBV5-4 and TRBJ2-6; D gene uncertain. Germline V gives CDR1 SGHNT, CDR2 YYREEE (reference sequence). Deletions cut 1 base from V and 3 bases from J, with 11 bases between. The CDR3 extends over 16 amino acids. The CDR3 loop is CASSLQLGYGANVLTF. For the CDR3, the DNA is TGTGCCAGCAGCTTGCAGTTAGGCTATGGGGCCAACGTCCTGACTTTC.

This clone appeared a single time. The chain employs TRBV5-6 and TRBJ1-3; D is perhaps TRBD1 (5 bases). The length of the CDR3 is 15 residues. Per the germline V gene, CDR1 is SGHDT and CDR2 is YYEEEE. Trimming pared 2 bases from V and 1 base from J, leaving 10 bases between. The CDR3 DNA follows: TGTGCCAGCAGCTTTCAGGGCTTGTCTGGAAACACCATATATTTT. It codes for CASSFQGLSGNTIYF.

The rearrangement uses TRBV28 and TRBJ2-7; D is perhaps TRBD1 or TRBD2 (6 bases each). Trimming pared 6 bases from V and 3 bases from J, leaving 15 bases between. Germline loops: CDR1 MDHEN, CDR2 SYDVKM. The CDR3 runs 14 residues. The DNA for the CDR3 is TGTGCCAGCAGAGGAGGGGGGTTCAACTACGAGCAGTACTTC. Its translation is CASRGGGFNYEQYF.

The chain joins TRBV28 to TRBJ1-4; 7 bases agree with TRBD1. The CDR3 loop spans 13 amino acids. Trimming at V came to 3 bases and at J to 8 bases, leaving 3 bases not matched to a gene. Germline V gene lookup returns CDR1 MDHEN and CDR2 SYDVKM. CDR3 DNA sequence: TGTGCCAGCAGTTTCCAGGGGGAGGAAAAACTGTTTTTT. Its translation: CASSFQGEEKLFF.

DNA for the CDR3: TGCGCCAGCAGCTTGGAGGCAGGGGCCAGGGTGTTGGCTGAAGCTTTCTTT. It is translated as CASSLEAGARVLAEAFF. The V gene is TRBV5-1, the J gene TRBJ1-1, with D possibly being TRBD1 (6 bases). This CDR3 comprises 17 residues. The ends were cut back, 0 bases at V and 6 bases at J, with 21 bases in the middle. The germline V gene has CDR1 SGHRS and CDR2 YFSETQ.

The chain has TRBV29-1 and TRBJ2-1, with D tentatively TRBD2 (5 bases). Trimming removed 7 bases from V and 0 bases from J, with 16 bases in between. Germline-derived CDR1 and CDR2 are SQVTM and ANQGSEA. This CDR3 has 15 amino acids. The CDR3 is CSAAGSASSYNEQFF. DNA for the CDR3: TGCAGCGCCGCGGGTAGCGCGAGCTCCTACAATGAGCAGTTCTTC.

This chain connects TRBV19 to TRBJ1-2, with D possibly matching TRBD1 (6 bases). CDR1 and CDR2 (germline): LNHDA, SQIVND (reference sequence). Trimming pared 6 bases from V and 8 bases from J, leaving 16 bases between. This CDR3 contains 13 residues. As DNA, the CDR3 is TGTGCCAGTAGCGACCCAGGGGCAAGGGGCTACACCTTC. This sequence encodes CASSDPGARGYTF.

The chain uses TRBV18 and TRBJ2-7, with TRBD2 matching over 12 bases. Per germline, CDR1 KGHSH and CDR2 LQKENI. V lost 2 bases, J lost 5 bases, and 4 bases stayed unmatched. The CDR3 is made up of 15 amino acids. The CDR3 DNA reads TGTGCCAGCTCACCAACTAGCGGGAGGTCCCACGAGCAGTACTTC. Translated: CASSPTSGRSHEQYF.

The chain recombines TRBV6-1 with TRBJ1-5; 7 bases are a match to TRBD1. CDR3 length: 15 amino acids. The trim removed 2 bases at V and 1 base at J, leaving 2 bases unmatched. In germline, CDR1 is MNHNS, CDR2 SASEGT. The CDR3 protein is CASSERGQSNQPQHF. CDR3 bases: TGTGCCAGCAGTGAACGGGGACAGAGCAATCAGCCCCAGCATTTT.

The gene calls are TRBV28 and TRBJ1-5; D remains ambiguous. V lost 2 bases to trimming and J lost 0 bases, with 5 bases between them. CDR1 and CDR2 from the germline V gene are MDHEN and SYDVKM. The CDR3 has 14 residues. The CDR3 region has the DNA TGTGCCAGCAGTTTAGGAGTTAGCAATCAGCCCCAGCATTTT. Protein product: CASSLGVSNQPQHF.

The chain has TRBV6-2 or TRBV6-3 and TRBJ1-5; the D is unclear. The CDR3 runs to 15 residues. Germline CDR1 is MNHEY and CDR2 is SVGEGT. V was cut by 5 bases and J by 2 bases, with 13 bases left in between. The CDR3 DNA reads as TGTGCCAGCAGTCACCAACAAAGGGGCAATCAGCCCCAGCATTTT. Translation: CASSHQQRGNQPQHF.

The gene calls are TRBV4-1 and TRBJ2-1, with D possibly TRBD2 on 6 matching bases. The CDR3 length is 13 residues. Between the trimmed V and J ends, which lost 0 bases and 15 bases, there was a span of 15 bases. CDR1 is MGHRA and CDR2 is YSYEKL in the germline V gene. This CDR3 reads CASSQDETRVLFF. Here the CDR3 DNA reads TGCGCCAGCAGCCAAGACGAGACTAGAGTCCTGTTCTTC.

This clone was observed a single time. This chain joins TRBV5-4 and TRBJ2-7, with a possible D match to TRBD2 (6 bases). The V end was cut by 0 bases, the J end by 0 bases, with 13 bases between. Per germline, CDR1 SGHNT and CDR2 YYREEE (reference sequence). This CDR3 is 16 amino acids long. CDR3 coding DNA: TGTGCCAGCAGCTTGGCCTATCTTAGCGGCTCCTACGAGCAGTACTTC. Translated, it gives CASSLAYLSGSYEQYF.

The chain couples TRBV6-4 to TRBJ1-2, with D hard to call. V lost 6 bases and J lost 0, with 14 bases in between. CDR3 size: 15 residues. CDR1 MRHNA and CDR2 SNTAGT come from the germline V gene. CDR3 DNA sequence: TGTGCCAGCAGGGAGGCTCCTGGGACTAACTATGGCTACACCTTC. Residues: CASREAPGTNYGYTF.

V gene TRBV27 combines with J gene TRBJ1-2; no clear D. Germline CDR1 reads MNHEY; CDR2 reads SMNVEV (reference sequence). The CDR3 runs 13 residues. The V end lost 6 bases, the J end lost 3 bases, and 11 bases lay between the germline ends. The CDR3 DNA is TGTGCCAGCAGCCCCGAATACCACTATGGCTACACCTTC. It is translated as CASSPEYHYGYTF.

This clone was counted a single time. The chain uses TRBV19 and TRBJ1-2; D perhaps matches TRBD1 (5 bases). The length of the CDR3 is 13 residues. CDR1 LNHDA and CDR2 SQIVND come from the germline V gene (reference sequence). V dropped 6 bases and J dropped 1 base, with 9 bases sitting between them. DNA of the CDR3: TGTGCCAGTAGGGACACGGTTAACTATGGCTACACCTTC. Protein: CASRDTVNYGYTF. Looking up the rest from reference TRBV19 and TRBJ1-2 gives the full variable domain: DGGITQSPKYLFRKEGQNVTLSCEQNLNHDAMYWYRQDPGQGLRLIYYSQIVNDFQKGDIAEGYSVSREKKESFPLTVTSAQKNPTAFYLCASRDTVNYGYTFGSGTRLTVV.

The CDR3 coding sequence is TGCGCCAGCAGCCAAGTTTGGGGGGCGCCCAATGAGCAGTTCTTC. This encodes CASSQVWGAPNEQFF. The V gene is TRBV4-1, the J gene TRBJ2-1; either TRBD1 or TRBD2 may fit D (6 bases each). Germline V gene sequence: CDR1 MGHRA, CDR2 YSYEKL. Trimming took 1 base from V and 6 from J, leaving 13 bases between them. The CDR3 covers 15 residues.

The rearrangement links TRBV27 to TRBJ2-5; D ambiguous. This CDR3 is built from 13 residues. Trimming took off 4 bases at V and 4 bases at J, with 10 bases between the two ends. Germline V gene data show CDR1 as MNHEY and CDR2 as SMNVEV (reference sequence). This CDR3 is CASSSASVETQYF. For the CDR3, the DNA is TGTGCCAGCAGTTCCGCCAGTGTAGAGACCCAGTACTTC.

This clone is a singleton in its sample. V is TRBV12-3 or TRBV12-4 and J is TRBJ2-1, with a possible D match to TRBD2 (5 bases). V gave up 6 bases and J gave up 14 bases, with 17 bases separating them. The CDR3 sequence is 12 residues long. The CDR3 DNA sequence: TGTGCCAGCAGCCGAAGGCCGGGGTCGGAGTTCTTC. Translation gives CASSRRPGSEFF.

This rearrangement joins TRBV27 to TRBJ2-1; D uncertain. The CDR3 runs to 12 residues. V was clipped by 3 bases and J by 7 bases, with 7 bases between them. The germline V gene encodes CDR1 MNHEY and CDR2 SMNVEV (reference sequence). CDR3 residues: CASSFGRNEQFF. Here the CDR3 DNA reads TGTGCCAGCAGTTTTGGACGTAATGAGCAGTTCTTC.

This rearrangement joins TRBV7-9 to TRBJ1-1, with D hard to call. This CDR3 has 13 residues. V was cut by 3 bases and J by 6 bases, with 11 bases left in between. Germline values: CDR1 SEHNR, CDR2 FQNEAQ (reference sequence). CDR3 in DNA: TGTGCCAGCAGCTTTGTGGCCGTGGCTGAAGCTTTCTTT. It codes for CASSFVAVAEAFF.

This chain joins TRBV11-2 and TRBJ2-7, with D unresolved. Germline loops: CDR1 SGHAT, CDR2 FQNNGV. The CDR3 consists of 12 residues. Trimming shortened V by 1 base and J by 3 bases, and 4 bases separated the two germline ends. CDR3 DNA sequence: TGTGCCAGCAGCTTAGTTGTCTACGAGCAGTACTTC. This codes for CASSLVVYEQYF.

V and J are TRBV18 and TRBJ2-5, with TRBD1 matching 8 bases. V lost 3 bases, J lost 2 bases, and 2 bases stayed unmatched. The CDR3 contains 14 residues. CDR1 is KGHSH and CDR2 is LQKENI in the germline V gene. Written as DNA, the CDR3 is TGTGCCAGCTCACCCCGGGACAGGCAAGAGACCCAGTACTTC. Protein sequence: CASSPRDRQETQYF.

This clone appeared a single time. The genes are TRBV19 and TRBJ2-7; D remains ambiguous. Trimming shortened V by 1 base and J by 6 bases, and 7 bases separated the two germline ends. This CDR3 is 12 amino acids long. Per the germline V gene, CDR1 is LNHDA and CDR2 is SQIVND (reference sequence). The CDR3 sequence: CASSIVPSEQYF. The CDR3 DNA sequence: TGTGCCAGTAGTATAGTACCGAGCGAGCAGTACTTC.

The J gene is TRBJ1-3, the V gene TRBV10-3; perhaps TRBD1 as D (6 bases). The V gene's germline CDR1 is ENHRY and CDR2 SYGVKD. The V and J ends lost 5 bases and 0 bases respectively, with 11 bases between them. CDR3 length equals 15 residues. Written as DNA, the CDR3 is TGTGCCATCAGTCCGGGACAAACCTCTGGAAACACCATATATTTT. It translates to CAISPGQTSGNTIYF.

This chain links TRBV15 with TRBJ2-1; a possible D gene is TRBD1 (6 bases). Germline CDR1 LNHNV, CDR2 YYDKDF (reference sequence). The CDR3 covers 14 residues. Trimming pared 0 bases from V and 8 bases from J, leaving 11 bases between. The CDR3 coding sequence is TGTGCCACCAGCAGAGACCCCAGGGGTGATGAGCAGTTCTTC. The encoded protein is CATSRDPRGDEQFF.

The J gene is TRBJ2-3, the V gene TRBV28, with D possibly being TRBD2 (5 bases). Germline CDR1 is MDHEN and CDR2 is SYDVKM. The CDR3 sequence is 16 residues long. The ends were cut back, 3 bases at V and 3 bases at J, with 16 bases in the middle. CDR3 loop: CASSFLASAGTDTQYF. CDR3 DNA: TGTGCCAGCAGTTTCCTAGCATCGGCCGGTACAGATACGCAGTATTTT.

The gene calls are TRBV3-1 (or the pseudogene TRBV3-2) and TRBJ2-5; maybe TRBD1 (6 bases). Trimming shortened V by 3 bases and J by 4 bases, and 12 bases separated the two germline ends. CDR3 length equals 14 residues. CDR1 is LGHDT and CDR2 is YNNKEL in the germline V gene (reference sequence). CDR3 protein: CASSHEGRGETQYF. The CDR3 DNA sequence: TGTGCCAGCAGCCATGAGGGCAGGGGAGAGACCCAGTACTTC.

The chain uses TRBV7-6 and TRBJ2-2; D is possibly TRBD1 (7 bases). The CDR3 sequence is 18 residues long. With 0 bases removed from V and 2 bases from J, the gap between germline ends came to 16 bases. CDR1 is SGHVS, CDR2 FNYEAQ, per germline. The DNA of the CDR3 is TGTGCCAGCAGCTTAGCGCCGGCAGGGGGGTCCAACACCGGGGAGCTGTTTTTT. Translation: CASSLAPAGGSNTGELFF. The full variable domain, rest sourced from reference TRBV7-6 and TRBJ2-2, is GAGVSQSPRYKVTKRGQDVALRCDPISGHVSLYWYRQALGQGPEFLTYFNYEAQQDKSGLPNDRFSAERPEGSISTLTIQRTEQRDSAMYRCASSLAPAGGSNTGELFFGEGSRLTVL.

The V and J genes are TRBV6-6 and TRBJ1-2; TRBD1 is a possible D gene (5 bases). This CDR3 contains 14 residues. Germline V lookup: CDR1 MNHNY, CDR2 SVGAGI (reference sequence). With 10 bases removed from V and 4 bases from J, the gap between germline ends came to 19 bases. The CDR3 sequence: CATSFNQGSYGYTF. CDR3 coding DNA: TGTGCCACCTCATTTAACCAGGGCTCCTATGGCTACACCTTC.

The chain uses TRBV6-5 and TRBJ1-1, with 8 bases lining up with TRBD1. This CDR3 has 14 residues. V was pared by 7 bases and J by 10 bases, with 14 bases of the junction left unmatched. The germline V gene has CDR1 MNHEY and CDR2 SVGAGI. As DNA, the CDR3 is TGTGCCAGCACCCCAGCAGACAGGGGTTATGGAGCTTTCTTT. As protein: CASTPADRGYGAFF.